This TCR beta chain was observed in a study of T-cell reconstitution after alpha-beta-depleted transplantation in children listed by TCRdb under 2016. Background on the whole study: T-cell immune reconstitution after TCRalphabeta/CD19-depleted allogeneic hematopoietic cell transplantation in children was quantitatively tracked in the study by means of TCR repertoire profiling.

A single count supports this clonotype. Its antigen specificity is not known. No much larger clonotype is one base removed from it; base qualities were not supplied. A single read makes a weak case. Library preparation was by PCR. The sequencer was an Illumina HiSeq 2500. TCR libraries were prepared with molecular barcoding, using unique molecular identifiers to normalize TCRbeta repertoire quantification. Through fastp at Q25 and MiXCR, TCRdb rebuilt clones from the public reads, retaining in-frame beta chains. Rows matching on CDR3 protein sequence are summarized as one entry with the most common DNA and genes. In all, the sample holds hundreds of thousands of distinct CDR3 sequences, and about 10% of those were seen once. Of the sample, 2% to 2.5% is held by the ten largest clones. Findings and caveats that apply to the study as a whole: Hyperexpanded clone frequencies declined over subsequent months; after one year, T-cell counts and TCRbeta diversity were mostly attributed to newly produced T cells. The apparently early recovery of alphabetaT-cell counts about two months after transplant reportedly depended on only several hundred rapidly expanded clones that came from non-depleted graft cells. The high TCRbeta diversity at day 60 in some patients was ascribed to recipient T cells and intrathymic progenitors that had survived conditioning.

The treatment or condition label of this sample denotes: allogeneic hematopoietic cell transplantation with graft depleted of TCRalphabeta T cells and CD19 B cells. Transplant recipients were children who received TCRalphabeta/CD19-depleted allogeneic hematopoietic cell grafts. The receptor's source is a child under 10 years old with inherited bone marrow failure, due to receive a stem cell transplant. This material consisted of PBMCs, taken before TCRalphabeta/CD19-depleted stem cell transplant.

The CDR3 amino acid sequence is: CATSDHYEQYF. The nucleotides are TGTGCCACCAGTGATCACTACGAGCAGTACTTC. The chain was built from TRBV24-1 and TRBJ2-7; no D gene call is confident. The CDR3 numbers 11 residues from cysteine through phenylalanine. Of all the DNA, just the CDR3 is kept, 33 bases in frame from base 1. Sequences KGHDR (CDR1) and SFDVKD (CDR2) are obtained from the germline V gene. The germline ends are 2 bases apart after V is trimmed by 3 bases and J by 3 bases.